Listed below are T cell receptor beta chains from one sample, sequenced in a study of CD8 T cells in Susac syndrome. TCRdb re-called the immunoSEQ multiplex PCR reads through MiXCR, storing one row per CDR3 protein. The sample shows roughly 200,000 distinct CDR3 sequences, approximately 96% of them seen only once. Sequencing input: CD4+ T cells from PBMCs. Receptors were obtained from a human donor with multiple sclerosis. Each CDR3 is given with its conserved first and last residue. A D gene is named only where the DNA matches it firmly. Clone size is shown for a subset of rows, as once, few, many or a class of expanded clone.

V	D	J	size	CDR3	DNA
TRBV7-3	TRBD2	TRBJ2-3	NA	CASSPQLAGGRTDTQYF	TGTGCCAGCAGCCCCCAACTAGCGGGGGGACGCACAGATACGCAGTATTTT
TRBV30	NA	TRBJ2-7	few	CAWNRDTNSYEQYF	TGTGCCTGGAATCGGGACACCAACTCCTACGAGCAGTACTTC
TRBV5-6	NA	TRBJ2-1	NA	CASSSGWNEQFF	TGTGCCAGCAGCTCAGGGTGGAATGAGCAGTTCTTC
TRBV14	NA	TRBJ1-2	NA	CASSQVSSASQYGYTF	TGTGCCAGCAGCCAAGTCTCCTCCGCATCGCAGTATGGCTACACCTTC
TRBV5-1	NA	TRBJ2-5	NA	CASSLVPAETQYF	TGCGCCAGCAGCTTGGTACCAGCAGAGACCCAGTACTTC
TRBV30	NA	TRBJ1-1	NA	CAWSGRLTRDTEAFF	TGTGCCTGGAGTGGCAGGCTCACTCGGGACACTGAAGCTTTCTTT
TRBV15	NA	TRBJ1-2	NA	CATSSQGPGGYTF	TGTGCCACCAGCAGCCAGGGCCCTGGTGGCTACACCTTC
TRBV9	TRBD2	TRBJ2-5	NA	CASSVLDSGGVAETQYF	TGTGCCAGCAGCGTATTAGATAGCGGGGGGGTAGCAGAGACCCAGTACTTC
TRBV2	NA	TRBJ2-3	once	CASSSWTGTDTQYF	TGTGCCAGCAGTTCCTGGACAGGCACAGATACGCAGTATTTT
TRBV20-1	TRBD2	TRBJ2-7	once	CSARESSGGNSYEQYF	TGCAGTGCTCGAGAGAGTAGCGGGGGAAACTCCTACGAGCAGTACTTC
TRBV6-1	TRBD1	TRBJ2-7	NA	CASSHQTGSSYEQYF	TGTGCCAGCAGTCACCAGACAGGGAGCTCCTACGAGCAGTACTTC
TRBV12-3/TRBV12-4	NA	TRBJ2-3	NA	CASRVMGTDTQYF	TGTGCCAGCAGGGTGATGGGCACAGATACGCAGTATTTT
TRBV29-1	NA	TRBJ2-7	NA	CSVEYQGYEQYF	TGCAGCGTTGAATACCAGGGGTACGAGCAGTACTTC
TRBV6-2/TRBV6-3	NA	TRBJ2-2	NA	CASSYRRGEAPTGELFF	TGTGCCAGCAGTTACCGTCGGGGTGAAGCACCGACCGGGGAGCTGTTTTTT
TRBV4-3	TRBD1	TRBJ2-1	NA	CASSQGVTGGSYNEQFF	TGCGCCAGCAGCCAAGGGGTCACAGGGGGCTCCTACAATGAGCAGTTCTTC
TRBV12-3/TRBV12-4	NA	TRBJ1-5	NA	CASGTRGGQPQHF	TGTGCCAGCGGGACGCGGGGAGGACAGCCCCAGCATTTT
TRBV5-6	NA	TRBJ2-7	NA	CASSLGPFYEQYF	TGTGCCAGCAGCTTGGGTCCCTTCTACGAGCAGTACTTC
TRBV20-1	NA	TRBJ1-5	NA	CSARKRADQPQHF	TGCAGTGCTAGAAAGCGGGCCGATCAGCCCCAGCATTTT
TRBV23-1	TRBD1	TRBJ2-7	NA	CASSHGTAGGYYEQYF	TGCGCCAGCAGTCATGGGACAGCAGGAGGCTACTACGAGCAGTACTTC
TRBV23-1	NA	TRBJ2-6	NA	CARRGANVLTF	TGCGCCAGGCGGGGGGCCAACGTCCTGACTTTC
TRBV5-4	TRBD1	TRBJ2-4	NA	CASSPVRTGKNIQYF	TGTGCCAGCAGCCCGGTCCGGACAGGGAAAAACATTCAGTACTTC
TRBV30	TRBD2	TRBJ2-1	NA	CAWSDPPGRGGRYNEQFF	TGTGCCTGGAGTGACCCCCCCGGGCGGGGGGGCCGCTACAATGAGCAGTTCTTC
TRBV19	NA	TRBJ2-2	NA	CASSRATGELFF	TGTGCCAGTAGTAGGGCCACCGGGGAGCTGTTTTTT
TRBV30	TRBD1	TRBJ1-1	NA	CAWSGQPLSTEAFF	TGTGCCTGGTCGGGACAGCCCCTTAGCACTGAAGCTTTCTTT
TRBV5-1	NA	TRBJ2-1	NA	CASSLKWVNPPNEQFF	TGCGCCAGCAGCTTGAAGTGGGTAAACCCCCCCAATGAGCAGTTCTTC
TRBV9	NA	TRBJ2-3	NA	CASSVGGPRPDTQYF	TGTGCCAGCAGCGTAGGAGGCCCCCGCCCAGATACGCAGTATTTT
TRBV7-8	TRBD1	TRBJ2-5	NA	CASRSRDRRETQYF	TGTGCCAGCAGGTCCCGGGACAGGCGGGAGACCCAGTACTTC
TRBV4-3	NA	TRBJ1-2	NA	CASSQGETANYGYTF	TGCGCCAGCAGCCAAGGGGAGACAGCTAACTATGGCTACACCTTC
TRBV28	TRBD1	TRBJ1-2	NA	CASSSLGQAPYGYTF	TGTGCCAGCAGCAGTTTGGGACAGGCACCCTATGGCTACACCTTC
TRBV4-2	TRBD1	TRBJ1-4	NA	CASSQGDRADEKLFF	TGTGCCAGCAGCCAAGGCGACAGGGCGGATGAAAAACTGTTTTTT
TRBV6-2/TRBV6-3	NA	TRBJ2-5	NA	CASSYRGLHMRTQYF	TGTGCCAGCAGTTACAGGGGACTTCATATGAGGACCCAGTACTTC
TRBV27	NA	TRBJ2-5	few	CASSLRQETQYF	TGTGCCAGCAGTTTACGTCAAGAGACCCAGTACTTC
TRBV6-5	TRBD2	TRBJ2-1	once	CASSYGWTSFYNEQFF	TGTGCCAGCAGTTATGGATGGACTAGCTTCTACAATGAGCAGTTCTTC
TRBV20-1	TRBD1	TRBJ2-1	NA	CSASRFGQGARNEQFF	TGCAGTGCTAGCCGCTTCGGACAGGGGGCGAGGAATGAGCAGTTCTTC
TRBV13	NA	TRBJ2-7	NA	CASSLRDGTYEQYF	TGTGCCAGCAGCTTAAGGGACGGAACCTACGAGCAGTACTTC
TRBV30	NA	TRBJ2-1	NA	CAWNTAPYNEQFF	TGTGCCTGGAACACGGCACCTTACAATGAGCAGTTCTTC
TRBV12-3/TRBV12-4	TRBD1	TRBJ1-6	NA	CASSPNPDRALHF	TGTGCCAGCAGCCCCAACCCGGACAGGGCCCTCCACTTT
TRBV29-1	NA	TRBJ2-3	NA	CSVENTDTQYF	TGCAGCGTTGAAAACACAGATACGCAGTATTTT
TRBV20-1	TRBD2	TRBJ2-3	NA	CSAEPWERGTDTQYF	TGCAGTGCTGAGCCTTGGGAGCGGGGGACAGATACGCAGTATTTT
TRBV7-8	NA	TRBJ1-1	few	CASSLAGLNTEAFF	TGTGCCAGCAGCTTAGCAGGGTTGAACACTGAAGCTTTCTTT
TRBV23-1	NA	TRBJ1-1	NA	CASGNREMNTEAFF	TGCGCCAGCGGAAACAGGGAAATGAACACTGAAGCTTTCTTT
TRBV30	TRBD1	TRBJ1-2	NA	CAWSPGQTEYGYTF	TGTGCCTGGAGTCCGGGACAGACAGAATATGGCTACACCTTC
TRBV4-2	NA	TRBJ1-2	NA	CASSQATAIPDGYTF	TGTGCCAGCAGCCAAGCAACAGCGATCCCCGATGGCTACACCTTC
TRBV2	TRBD2	TRBJ2-7	NA	CASRPPGLAGVSYEQYF	TGTGCCAGCAGACCTCCGGGACTAGCAGGGGTCTCCTACGAGCAGTACTTC
TRBV2	NA	TRBJ2-3	NA	CASIRTSTDTQYF	TGTGCCAGCATTAGAACTAGCACAGATACGCAGTATTTT
TRBV4-1	NA	TRBJ2-5	NA	CASSSYYAAEAWETQYF	TGCGCCAGCAGCTCCTATTACGCCGCGGAGGCTTGGGAGACCCAGTACTTC
TRBV5-1	NA	TRBJ1-6	NA	CASAVFRADNSPLHF	TGCGCCAGCGCCGTCTTTCGGGCAGACAATTCACCCCTCCACTTT
TRBV25-1	NA	TRBJ2-2	NA	CASSASRESGTGELFF	TGTGCCAGCAGTGCGAGCCGGGAGAGCGGAACCGGGGAGCTGTTTTTT
TRBV23-1	NA	TRBJ1-5	NA	CASFLQINQPQHF	TGCGCCAGTTTCCTTCAGATTAATCAGCCCCAGCATTTT
TRBV9	NA	TRBJ2-7	NA	CASSVVSKRAAYEQYF	TGTGCCAGCAGCGTAGTAAGTAAGCGGGCCGCCTACGAGCAGTACTTC
TRBV9	TRBD1	TRBJ1-1	NA	CASSVVGGQSAFF	TGTGCCAGCAGCGTAGTAGGGGGACAGTCAGCTTTCTTT
TRBV9	TRBD1	TRBJ1-6	once	CASSEDRVGSPLHF	TGTGCCAGCAGCGAAGACAGGGTGGGTTCACCCCTCCACTTT
TRBV2	TRBD2	TRBJ2-1	once	CASSERGTYNEQFF	TGTGCCAGCAGTGAGCGGGGGACCTACAATGAGCAGTTCTTC
TRBV3-1	NA	TRBJ2-1	NA	CASSYLPGLSSYNEQFF	TGTGCCAGCAGCTACCTCCCGGGACTTAGCTCCTACAATGAGCAGTTCTTC
TRBV20-1	NA	TRBJ2-1	NA	CRAEAGSSYNEQFF	TGCAGAGCAGAAGCCGGGAGCTCCTACAATGAGCAGTTCTTC
TRBV7-9	NA	TRBJ2-1	once	CASSLAVNEQFF	TGTGCCAGCAGCTTAGCCGTAAATGAGCAGTTCTTC
TRBV6-5	TRBD1	TRBJ1-1	NA	CASSLMDRAPEAFF	TGTGCCAGCAGTCTAATGGACAGGGCGCCTGAAGCTTTCTTT